This T cell receptor beta chain was profiled in a study of blood T cells in healthy people across ages. This clonotype showed up just a few times. Trimming took 1 base from V and 4 from J; bases not matched to a gene: 18. Germline V gene data show CDR1 as SGHTA and CDR2 as FQGNSA. This CDR3 comprises 19 residues. The second PCR ran about 6 to 11 cycles with a sample-barcoded 5' primer and J-beta primers. TCRdb reanalysed the 5' RACE reads using MiXCR and keeps one entry per CDR3 protein. The sample gives roughly 1.4 million distinct CDR3 sequences, around 55% of which show up once; more than 6% is in the top ten.

This sequence was found in a man aged 18 to 29 in good health. The specimen was blood. The rearrangement joins TRBV7-2 to TRBJ2-7, with 8 positions matching TRBD2. CDR3 residues: CASSLVRHFRAGVRYEQYF. The CDR3 DNA follows: TGTGCCAGCAGCTTAGTCCGGCATTTTAGAGCGGGAGTTCGTTACGAGCAGTACTTC.